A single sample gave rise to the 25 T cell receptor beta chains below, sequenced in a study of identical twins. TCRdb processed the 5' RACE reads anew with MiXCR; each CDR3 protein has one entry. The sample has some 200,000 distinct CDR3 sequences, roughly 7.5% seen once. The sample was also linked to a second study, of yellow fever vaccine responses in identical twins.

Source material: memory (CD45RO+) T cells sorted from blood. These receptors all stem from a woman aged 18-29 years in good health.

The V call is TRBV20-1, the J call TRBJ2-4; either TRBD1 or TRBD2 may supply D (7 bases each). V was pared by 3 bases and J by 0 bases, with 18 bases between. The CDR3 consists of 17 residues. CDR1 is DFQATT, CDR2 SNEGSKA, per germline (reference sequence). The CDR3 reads CSASQGEAGLAKNIQYF. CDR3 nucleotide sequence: TGCAGTGCTAGTCAGGGGGAAGCGGGGCTAGCCAAAAACATTCAGTACTTC.

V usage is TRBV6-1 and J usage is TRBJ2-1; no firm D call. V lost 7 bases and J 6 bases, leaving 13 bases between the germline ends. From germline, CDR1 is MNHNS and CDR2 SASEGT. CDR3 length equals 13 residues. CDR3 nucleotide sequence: TGTGCCAGCACCCTTCTTCGATCCAATGAGCAGTTCTTC. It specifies CASTLLRSNEQFF.

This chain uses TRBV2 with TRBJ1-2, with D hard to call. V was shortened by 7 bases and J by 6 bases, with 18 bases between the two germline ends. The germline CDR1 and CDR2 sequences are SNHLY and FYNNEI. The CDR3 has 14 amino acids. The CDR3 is CASTPQTPLDGYTF. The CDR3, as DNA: TGTGCCAGCACCCCACAGACCCCTCTCGATGGCTACACCTTC.

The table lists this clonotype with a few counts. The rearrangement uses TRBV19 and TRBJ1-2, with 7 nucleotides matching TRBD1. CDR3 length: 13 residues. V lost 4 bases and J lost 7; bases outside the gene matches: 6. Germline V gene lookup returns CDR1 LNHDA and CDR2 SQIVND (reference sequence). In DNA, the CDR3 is TGTGCCAGTAGTAACACAGGGGTTAGTGGCTACACCTTC. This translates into CASSNTGVSGYTF.

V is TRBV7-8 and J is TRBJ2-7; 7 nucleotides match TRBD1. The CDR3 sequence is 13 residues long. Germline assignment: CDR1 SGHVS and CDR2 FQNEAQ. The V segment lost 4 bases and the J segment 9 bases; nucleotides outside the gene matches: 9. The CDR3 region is CASSSDRTGAQYF. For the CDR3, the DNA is TGTGCCAGCAGCTCAGATCGAACAGGGGCGCAGTACTTC.

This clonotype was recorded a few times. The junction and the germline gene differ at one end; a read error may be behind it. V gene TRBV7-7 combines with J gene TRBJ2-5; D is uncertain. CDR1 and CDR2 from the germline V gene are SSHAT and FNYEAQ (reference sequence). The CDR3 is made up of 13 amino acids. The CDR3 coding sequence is TGTGCTAGCAGCGAAGCTTACAGAGGAACCCAGTACTTC. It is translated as CASSEAYRGTQYF.

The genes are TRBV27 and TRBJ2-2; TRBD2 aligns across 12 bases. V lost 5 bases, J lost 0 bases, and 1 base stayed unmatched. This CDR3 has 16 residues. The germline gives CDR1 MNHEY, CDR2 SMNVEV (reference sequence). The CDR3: CASSRTSGTNTGELFF. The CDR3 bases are TGTGCCAGCAGTAGGACTAGCGGGACGAACACCGGGGAGCTGTTTTTT.

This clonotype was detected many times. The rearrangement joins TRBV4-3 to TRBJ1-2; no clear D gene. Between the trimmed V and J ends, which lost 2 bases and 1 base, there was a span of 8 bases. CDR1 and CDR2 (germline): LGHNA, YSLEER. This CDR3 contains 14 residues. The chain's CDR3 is CASSQSLFNYGYTF. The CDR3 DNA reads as TGCGCCAGCAGCCAATCTCTGTTTAACTATGGCTACACCTTC.

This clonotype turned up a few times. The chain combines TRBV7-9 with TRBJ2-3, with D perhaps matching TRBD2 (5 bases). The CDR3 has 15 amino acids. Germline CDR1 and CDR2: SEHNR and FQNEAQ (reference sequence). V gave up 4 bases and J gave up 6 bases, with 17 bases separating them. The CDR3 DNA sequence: TGTGCCAGCAGCTGGGTCCTCTCTAGGAGGGATACGCAGTATTTT. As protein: CASSWVLSRRDTQYF.

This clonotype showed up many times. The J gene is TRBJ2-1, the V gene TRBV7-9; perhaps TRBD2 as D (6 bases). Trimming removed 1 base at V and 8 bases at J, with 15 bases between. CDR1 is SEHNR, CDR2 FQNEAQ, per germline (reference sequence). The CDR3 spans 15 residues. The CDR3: CASSLVVGDFDEQFF. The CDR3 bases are TGTGCCAGCAGCTTAGTGGTGGGGGACTTCGATGAGCAGTTCTTC.

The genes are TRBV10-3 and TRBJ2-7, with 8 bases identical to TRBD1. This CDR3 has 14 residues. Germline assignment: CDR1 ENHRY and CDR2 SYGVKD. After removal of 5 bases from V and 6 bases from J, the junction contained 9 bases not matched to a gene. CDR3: CAISYRGSQGEQYF. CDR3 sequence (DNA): TGTGCCATCAGTTACAGGGGGAGCCAGGGCGAGCAGTACTTC.

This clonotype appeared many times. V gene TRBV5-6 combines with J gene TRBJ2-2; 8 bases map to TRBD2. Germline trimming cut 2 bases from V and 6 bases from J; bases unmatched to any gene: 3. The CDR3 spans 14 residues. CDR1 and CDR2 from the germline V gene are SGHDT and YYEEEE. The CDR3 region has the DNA TGTGCCAGCAGCTTCCCAGCGGGGGCCGGGGAGCTGTTTTTT. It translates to CASSFPAGAGELFF. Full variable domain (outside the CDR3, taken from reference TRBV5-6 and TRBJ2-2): DAGVTQSPTHLIKTRGQQVTLRCSPKSGHDTVSWYQQALGQGPQFIFQYYEEEERQRGNFPDRFSGHQFPNYSSELNVNALLLGDSALYLCASSFPAGAGELFFGEGSRLTVL.

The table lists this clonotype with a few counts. CDR3 in DNA: TGTGCCAGCAGCCCACTAGCGGGAGGGGTCAATGAGCAGTTCTTC. Protein product: CASSPLAGGVNEQFF. The chain is built from TRBV3-1 and TRBJ2-1; 13 bases align to TRBD2. Trimming took 4 bases from V and 6 from J; bases not matched to a gene: 3. Germline CDR1 is LGHDT and CDR2 is YNNKEL (reference sequence). This CDR3 region has 15 residues.

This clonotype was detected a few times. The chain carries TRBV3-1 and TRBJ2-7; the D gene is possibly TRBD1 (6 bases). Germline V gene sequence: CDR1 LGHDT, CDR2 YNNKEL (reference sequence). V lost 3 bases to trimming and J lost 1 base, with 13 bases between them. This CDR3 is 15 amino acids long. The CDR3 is CASSHSGAGSYEQYF. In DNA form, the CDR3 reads TGTGCCAGCAGCCATTCAGGGGCCGGGTCCTACGAGCAGTACTTC.

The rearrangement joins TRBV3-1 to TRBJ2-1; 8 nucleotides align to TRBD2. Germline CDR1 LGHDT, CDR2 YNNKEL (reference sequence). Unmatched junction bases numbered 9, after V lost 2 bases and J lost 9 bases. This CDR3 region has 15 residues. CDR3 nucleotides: TGTGCCAGCAGCCAACATCCTAGCGGGTCCCTTGAGCAGTTCTTC. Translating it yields CASSQHPSGSLEQFF.

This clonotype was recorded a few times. CDR3 nucleotides: TGTGCCAGCAGCTTTAAGCGTCCCGGGGAGACCCAGTACTTC. Its translation: CASSFKRPGETQYF. This sequence joins TRBV5-4 and TRBJ2-5; D is unresolved. V lost 2 bases and J 5 bases, leaving 13 bases between the germline ends. The CDR3 sequence is 14 residues long. Germline V gene data show CDR1 as SGHNT and CDR2 as YYREEE (reference sequence).

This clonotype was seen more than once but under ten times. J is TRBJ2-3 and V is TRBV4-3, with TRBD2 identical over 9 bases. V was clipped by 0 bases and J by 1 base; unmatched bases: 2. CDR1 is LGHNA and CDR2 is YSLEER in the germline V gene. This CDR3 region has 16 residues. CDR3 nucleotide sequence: TGCGCCAGCAGCCAAGAGACTAGCGGAGGCACAGATACGCAGTATTTT. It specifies CASSQETSGGTDTQYF.

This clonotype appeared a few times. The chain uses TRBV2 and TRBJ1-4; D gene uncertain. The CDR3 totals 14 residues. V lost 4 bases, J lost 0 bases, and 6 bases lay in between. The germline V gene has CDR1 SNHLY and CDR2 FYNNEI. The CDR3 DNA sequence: TGTGCCAGCAGTGTGACAACAACTAATGAAAAACTGTTTTTT. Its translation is CASSVTTTNEKLFF. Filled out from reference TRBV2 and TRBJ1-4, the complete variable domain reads EPEVTQTPSHQVTQMGQEVILRCVPISNHLYFYWYRQILGQKVEFLVSFYNNEISEKSEIFDDQFSVERPDGSNFTLKIRSTKLEDSAMYFCASSVTTTNEKLFFGSGTQLSVL.

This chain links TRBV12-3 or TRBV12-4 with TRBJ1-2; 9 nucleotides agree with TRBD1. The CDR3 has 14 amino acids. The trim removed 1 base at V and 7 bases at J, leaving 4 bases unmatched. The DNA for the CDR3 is TGTGCCAGCAGTTTAGGGGGACAGGGAGGTGGCTACACCTTC. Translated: CASSLGGQGGGYTF.

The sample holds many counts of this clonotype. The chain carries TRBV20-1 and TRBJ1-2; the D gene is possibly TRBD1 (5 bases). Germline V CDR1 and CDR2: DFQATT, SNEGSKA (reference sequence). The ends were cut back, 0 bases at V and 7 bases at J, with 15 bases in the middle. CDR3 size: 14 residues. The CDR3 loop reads CSARDNRRVGGYTF. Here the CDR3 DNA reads TGCAGTGCTAGAGACAACAGGAGGGTCGGTGGCTACACCTTC.

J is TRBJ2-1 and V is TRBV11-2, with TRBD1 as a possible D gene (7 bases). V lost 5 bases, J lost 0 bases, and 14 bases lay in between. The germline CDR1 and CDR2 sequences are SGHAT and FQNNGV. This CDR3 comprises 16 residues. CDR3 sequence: CASSPRGASSYNEQFF. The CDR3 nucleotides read TGTGCCAGCAGCCCCAGGGGGGCGAGCTCCTACAATGAGCAGTTCTTC.

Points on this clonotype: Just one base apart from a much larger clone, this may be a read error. The CDR3 loop reads CAIRRRDSNTPPLHF. The CDR3 DNA is TGTGCCATCAGGAGACGGGACAGTAATACTCCACCCCTCCACTTT. V and J are TRBV10-3 and TRBJ1-6; 7 bases fit TRBD1. J gave up 11 bases and V 6 bases, and 13 bases lay outside the gene matches. Germline CDR1 is ENHRY and CDR2 is SYGVKD. The CDR3 runs 15 residues.

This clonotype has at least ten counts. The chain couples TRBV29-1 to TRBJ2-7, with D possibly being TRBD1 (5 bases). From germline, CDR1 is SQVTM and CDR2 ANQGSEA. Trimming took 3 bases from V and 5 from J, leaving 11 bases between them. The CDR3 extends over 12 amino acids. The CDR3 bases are TGCAGCGTTGAGGTAGGGGCCGACGAGCAGTACTTC. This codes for CSVEVGADEQYF.

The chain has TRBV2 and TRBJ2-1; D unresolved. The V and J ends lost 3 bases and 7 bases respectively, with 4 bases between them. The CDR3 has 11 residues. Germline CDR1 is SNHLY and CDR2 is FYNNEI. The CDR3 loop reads CASSEGNEQFF. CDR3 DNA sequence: TGTGCCAGCAGTGAGGGAAATGAGCAGTTCTTC.

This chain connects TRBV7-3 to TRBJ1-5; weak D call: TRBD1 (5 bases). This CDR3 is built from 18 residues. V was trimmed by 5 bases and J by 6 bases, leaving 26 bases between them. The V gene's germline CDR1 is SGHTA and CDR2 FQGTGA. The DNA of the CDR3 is TGTGCCAGCAGCAGCACTAACCGCGAGCCAGGGAAAGGTCAGCCCCAGCATTTT. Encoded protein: CASSSTNREPGKGQPQHF.